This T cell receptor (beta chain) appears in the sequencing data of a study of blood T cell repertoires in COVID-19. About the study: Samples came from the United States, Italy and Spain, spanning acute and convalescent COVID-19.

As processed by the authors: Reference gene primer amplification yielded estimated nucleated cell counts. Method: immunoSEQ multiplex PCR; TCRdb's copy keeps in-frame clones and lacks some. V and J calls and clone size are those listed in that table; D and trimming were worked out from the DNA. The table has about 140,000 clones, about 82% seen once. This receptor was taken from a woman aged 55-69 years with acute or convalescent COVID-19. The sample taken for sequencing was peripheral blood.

CDR3 nucleotides: TGCGCCAGCAGCTTGGCCCCTTCGCGGGTACCCACAGATACGCAGTATTTT. This codes for CASSLAPSRVPTDTQYF. The genes are TRBV5-1 and TRBJ2-3; possible D gene TRBD2, 5 bases. The CDR3 sequence is 17 residues long. The V gene's germline CDR1 is SGHRS and CDR2 YFSETQ. V lost 0 bases, J lost 2 bases, and 16 bases lay in between.